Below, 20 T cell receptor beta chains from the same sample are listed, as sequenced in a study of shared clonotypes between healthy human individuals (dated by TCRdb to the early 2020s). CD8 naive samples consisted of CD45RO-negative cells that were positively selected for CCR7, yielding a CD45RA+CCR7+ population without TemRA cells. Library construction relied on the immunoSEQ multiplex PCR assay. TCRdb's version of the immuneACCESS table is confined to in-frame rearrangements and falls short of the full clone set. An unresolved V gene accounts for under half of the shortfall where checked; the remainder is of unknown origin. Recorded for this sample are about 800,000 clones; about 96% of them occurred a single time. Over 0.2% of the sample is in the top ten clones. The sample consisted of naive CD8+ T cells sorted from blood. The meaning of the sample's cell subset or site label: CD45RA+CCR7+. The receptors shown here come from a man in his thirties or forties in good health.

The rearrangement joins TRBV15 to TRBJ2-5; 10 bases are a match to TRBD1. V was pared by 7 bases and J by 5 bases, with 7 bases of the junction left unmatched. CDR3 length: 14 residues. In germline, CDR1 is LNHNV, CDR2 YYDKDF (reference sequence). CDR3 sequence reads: CATTDRGLWETQYF. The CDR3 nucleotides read TGTGCCACCACGGACAGGGGGTTATGGGAGACCCAGTACTTC.

The CDR3 region is CAISDYVTEAFF. The CDR3 DNA is TGTGCCATCAGTGACTATGTTACTGAAGCTTTCTTT. The gene calls are TRBV10-3 and TRBJ1-1; the D is unclear. Between the trimmed V and J ends, which lost 3 bases and 5 bases, there was a span of 7 bases. This CDR3 has 12 amino acids. Germline values: CDR1 ENHRY, CDR2 SYGVKD.

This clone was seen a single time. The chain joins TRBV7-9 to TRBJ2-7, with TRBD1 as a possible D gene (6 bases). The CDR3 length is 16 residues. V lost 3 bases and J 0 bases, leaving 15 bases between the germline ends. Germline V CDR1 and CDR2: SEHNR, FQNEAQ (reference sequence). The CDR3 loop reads CASSFPQGKSSYEQYF. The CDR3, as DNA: TGTGCCAGCAGCTTCCCCCAGGGGAAAAGCTCCTACGAGCAGTACTTC.

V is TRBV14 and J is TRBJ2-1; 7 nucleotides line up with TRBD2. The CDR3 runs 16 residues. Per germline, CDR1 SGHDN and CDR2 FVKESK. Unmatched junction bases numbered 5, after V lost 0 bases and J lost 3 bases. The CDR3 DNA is TGTGCCAGCAGCCAAGATTGGGGAGGGTACTACAATGAGCAGTTCTTC. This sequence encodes CASSQDWGGYYNEQFF.

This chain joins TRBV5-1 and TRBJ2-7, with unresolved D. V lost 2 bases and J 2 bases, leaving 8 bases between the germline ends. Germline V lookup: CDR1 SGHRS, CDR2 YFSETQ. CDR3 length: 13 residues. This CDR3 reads CASSFRPTYEQYF. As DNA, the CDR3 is TGCGCCAGCAGCTTCCGTCCTACCTACGAGCAGTACTTC.

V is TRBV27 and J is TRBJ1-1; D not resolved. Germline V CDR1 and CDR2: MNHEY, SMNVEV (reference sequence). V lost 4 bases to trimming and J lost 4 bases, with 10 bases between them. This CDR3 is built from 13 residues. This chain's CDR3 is CASSSGLGTEAFF. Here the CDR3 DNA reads TGTGCCAGCAGTTCTGGCCTAGGCACTGAAGCTTTCTTT.

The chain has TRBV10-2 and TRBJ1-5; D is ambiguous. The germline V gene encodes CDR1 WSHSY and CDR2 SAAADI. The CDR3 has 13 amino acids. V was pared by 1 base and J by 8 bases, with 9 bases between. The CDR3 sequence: CASSEWELEPQHF. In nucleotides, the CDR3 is TGCGCCAGCAGTGAGTGGGAATTGGAGCCCCAGCATTTT.

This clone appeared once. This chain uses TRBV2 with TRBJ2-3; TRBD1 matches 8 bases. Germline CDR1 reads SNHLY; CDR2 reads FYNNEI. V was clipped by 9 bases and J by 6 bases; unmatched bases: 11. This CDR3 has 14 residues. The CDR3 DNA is TGTGCCAGGGGTGACAGGGGTTTGTTGGATACGCAGTATTTT. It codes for CARGDRGLLDTQYF.

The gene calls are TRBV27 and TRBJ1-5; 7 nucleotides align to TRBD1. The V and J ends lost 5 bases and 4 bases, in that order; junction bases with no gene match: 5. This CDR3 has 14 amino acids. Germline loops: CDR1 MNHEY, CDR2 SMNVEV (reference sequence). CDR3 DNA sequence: TGTGCCAGCAGTAAGGGGGCACCGAATCAGCCCCAGCATTTT. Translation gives CASSKGAPNQPQHF.

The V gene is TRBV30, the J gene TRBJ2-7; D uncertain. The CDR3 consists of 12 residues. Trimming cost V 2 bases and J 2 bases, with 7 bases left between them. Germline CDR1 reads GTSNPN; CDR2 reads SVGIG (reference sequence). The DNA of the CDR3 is TGTGCCTGGAGTCGGGCCCCCTACGAGCAGTACTTC. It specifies CAWSRAPYEQYF.

In nucleotides, the CDR3 is TGCGCCAGCAGCCAAGTGGGGGACGTTGTGAGTGACACTGAAGCTTTCTTT. The encoded protein is CASSQVGDVVSDTEAFF. The chain has TRBV4-1 and TRBJ1-1; maybe TRBD1 (5 bases). Between the trimmed V and J ends, which lost 1 base and 3 bases, there was a span of 18 bases. CDR1 is MGHRA and CDR2 is YSYEKL in the germline V gene. CDR3 length equals 17 residues.

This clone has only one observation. The CDR3 is CASSASTSGFYEQYF. The CDR3 DNA reads TGTGCCAGCAGCGCGTCGACTAGCGGATTCTACGAGCAGTACTTC. The rearrangement joins TRBV28 to TRBJ2-7; 9 positions match TRBD2. With 6 bases clipped from V and 3 bases from J, the junction kept 9 bases outside the gene matches. The CDR3 length is 15 residues. The germline CDR1 and CDR2 sequences are MDHEN and SYDVKM.

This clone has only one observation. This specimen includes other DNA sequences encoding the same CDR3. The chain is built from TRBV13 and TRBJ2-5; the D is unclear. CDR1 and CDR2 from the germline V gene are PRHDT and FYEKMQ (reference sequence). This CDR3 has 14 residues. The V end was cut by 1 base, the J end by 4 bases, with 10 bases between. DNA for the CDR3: TGTGCCAGCAGCTTAGCGTCCGGGCCAGAGACCCAGTACTTC. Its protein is CASSLASGPETQYF.

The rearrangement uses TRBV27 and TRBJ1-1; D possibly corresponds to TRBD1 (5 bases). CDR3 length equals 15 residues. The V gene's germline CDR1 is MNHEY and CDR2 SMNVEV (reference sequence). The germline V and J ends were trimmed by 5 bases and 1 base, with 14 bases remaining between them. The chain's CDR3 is CASSTLTEPNTEAFF. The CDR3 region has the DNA TGTGCCAGCAGTACTCTGACAGAGCCGAACACTGAAGCTTTCTTT.

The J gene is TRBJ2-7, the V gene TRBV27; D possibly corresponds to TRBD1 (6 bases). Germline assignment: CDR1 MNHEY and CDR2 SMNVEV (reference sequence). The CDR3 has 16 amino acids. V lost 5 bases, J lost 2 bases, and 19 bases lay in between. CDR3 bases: TGTGCCAGCAGTCACTCTACAGGGTATAGAGCCTACGAGCAGTACTTC. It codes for CASSHSTGYRAYEQYF.

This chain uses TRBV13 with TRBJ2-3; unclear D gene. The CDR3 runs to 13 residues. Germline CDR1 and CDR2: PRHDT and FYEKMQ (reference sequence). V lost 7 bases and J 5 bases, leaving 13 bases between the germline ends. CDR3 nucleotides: TGTGCCAGCAAACAAAGCCTCGAAGATACGCAGTATTTT. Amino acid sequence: CASKQSLEDTQYF.

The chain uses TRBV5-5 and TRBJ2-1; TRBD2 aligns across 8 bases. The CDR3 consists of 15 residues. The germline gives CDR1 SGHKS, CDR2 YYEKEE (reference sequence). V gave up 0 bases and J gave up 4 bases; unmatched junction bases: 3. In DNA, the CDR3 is TGTGCCAGCAGCTTGGCGAGCGGGAGTTACAATGAGCAGTTCTTC. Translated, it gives CASSLASGSYNEQFF.

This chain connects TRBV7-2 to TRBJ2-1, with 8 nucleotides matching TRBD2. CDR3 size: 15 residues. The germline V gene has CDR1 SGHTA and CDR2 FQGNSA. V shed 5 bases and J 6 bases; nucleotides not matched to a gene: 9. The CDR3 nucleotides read TGTGCCAGCAGCCTTACTAGCGGATCTGGCAATGAGCAGTTCTTC. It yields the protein CASSLTSGSGNEQFF. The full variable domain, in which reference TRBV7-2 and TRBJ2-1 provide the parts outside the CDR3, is GAGVSQSPSNKVTEKGKDVELRCDPISGHTALYWYRQSLGQGLEFLIYFQGNSAPDKSGLPSDRFSAERTGGSVSTLTIQRTQQEDSAVYLCASSLTSGSGNEQFFGPGTRLTVL.

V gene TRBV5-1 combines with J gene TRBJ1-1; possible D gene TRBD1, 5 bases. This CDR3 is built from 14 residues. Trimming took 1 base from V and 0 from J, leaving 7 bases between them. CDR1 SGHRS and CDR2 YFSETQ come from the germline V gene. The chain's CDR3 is CASSLSGMNTEAFF. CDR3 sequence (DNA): TGCGCCAGCAGCTTGTCAGGGATGAACACTGAAGCTTTCTTT.

CDR3 bases: TGTGCCAGTAGTCAGGGACTAGCCTCCTACAATGAGCAGTTCTTC. Translating gives CASSQGLASYNEQFF. The J gene is TRBJ2-1, the V gene TRBV19, with 9 bases matching TRBD2. Germline lookup yields CDR1 LNHDA and CDR2 SQIVND (reference sequence). The CDR3 loop spans 15 amino acids. J lost 0 bases, V lost 5 bases, and 2 bases had no gene match.